This TCR beta chain was captured by sequencing in a study of shared clonotypes between healthy human individuals. The table came from immunoSEQ multiplex PCR; TCRdb's copy has only in-frame clones and leaves some out. The sample lists approximately 840,000 clones; 90% to 98% were seen once. Naive-designated CD8 cells lacked CD45RO, were positively enriched for CCR7, and omitted terminally differentiated effector memory CD45RA+ cells. Adults of Caucasian background living in Nashville, Tennessee made up all donors. Trimming took 3 bases from V and 4 from J, leaving 10 bases between them. In germline, CDR1 is SQVTM, CDR2 ANQGSEA. This CDR3 has 13 amino acids.

This TCR was recovered from a man younger than 40 in good health. Input material: naive CD8+ T cells sorted from blood. V gene TRBV29-1 combines with J gene TRBJ2-1, with D perhaps matching TRBD1 or TRBD2 (5 bases each). The CDR3 DNA sequence: TGCAGCGTTGAGGGGACCTCGTACAATGAGCAGTTCTTC. Its translation: CSVEGTSYNEQFF.